This T cell receptor (beta chain) was identified in a study of CD8 T cells in ankylosing spondylitis. MiXCR, run by TCRdb on the 5' RACE reads, gives a single entry per CDR3 protein. The data contain just under 350,000 distinct CDR3 sequences, 14% to 15% of them singletons. Concerning this clonotype itself: Its specificity is not known.

General study results and limits: Significant enrichment of disease-linked clones was reported in matched ankylosing spondylitis synovial fluid. It appeared that ankylosing spondylitis blood was characterized by a TCR beta motif of several highly homologous variants.

The sequencing input was blood, either unsorted or a sorted T cell fraction (not recorded which). The source of this sequence is a male donor with ankylosing spondylitis or in good health (not recorded which).

The CDR3 coding sequence is TGCGCCAGCAGCTTGAGAAGGGGCGGAGACACTGAAGCTTTCTTT. Its protein is CASSLRRGGDTEAFF. The chain joins TRBV5-1 to TRBJ1-1; possibly TRBD1 for D (5 bases). Germline-derived CDR1 and CDR2 are SGHRS and YFSETQ. V dropped 1 base and J dropped 3 bases, with 13 bases sitting between them. This CDR3 spans 15 amino acids.